These 7 T cell receptor beta chains were sequenced from one sample in a study of cytomegalovirus exposure and HLA in healthy donors. Researchers ran the PCR with 60 Vbeta and 13 Jbeta primers. Only in-frame clones appear in the TCRdb table, and some are missing; sequencing was by immunoSEQ multiplex PCR. This table has 120,000 to 150,000 clones, 66% appearing once. The sequencing input was PBMCs. The receptors were sampled from a woman aged 60 to 75 in good health and CMV-seronegative.

The chain has TRBV5-1 and TRBJ2-5, with TRBD1 as a possible D gene (6 bases). The CDR3 is 12 residues long. Trimming left V 6 bases short and J 0 bases short, with 6 bases between. Germline V gives CDR1 SGHRS, CDR2 YFSETQ. This CDR3 reads CASNRDQETQYF. The DNA of the CDR3 is TGCGCCAGCAACAGGGACCAAGAGACCCAGTACTTC.

V and J are TRBV5-1 and TRBJ2-7; 9 positions match TRBD1. Germline V CDR1 and CDR2: SGHRS, YFSETQ. This CDR3 is 16 amino acids long. J was trimmed by 0 bases and V by 0 bases; bases with no gene match: 4. Here the CDR3 DNA reads TGCGCCAGCAGCTTGGCCGGGACAGGGAGCTCCTACGAGCAGTACTTC. Protein sequence: CASSLAGTGSSYEQYF.

CDR3 loop: CASSPPGGTSVTQETQYF. The CDR3 DNA follows: TGTGCCAGCAGCCCCCCGGGGGGGACTAGCGTTACCCAAGAGACCCAGTACTTC. The chain combines TRBV7-2 with TRBJ2-5, with 10 nucleotides matching TRBD2. The germline V gene encodes CDR1 SGHTA and CDR2 FQGNSA. J lost 1 base, V lost 5 bases, and 13 bases had no gene match. This CDR3 has 18 amino acids.

The chain joins TRBV2 to TRBJ1-1; D remains unclear. The CDR3 runs 14 residues. V lost 2 bases and J 2 bases, leaving 9 bases between the germline ends. Germline V gene sequence: CDR1 SNHLY, CDR2 FYNNEI. The CDR3 loop reads CASSETGINTEAFF. The CDR3, as DNA: TGTGCCAGCAGTGAAACCGGGATCAACACTGAAGCTTTCTTT. The full variable domain, its missing parts supplied by reference TRBV2 and TRBJ1-1, is EPEVTQTPSHQVTQMGQEVILRCVPISNHLYFYWYRQILGQKVEFLVSFYNNEISEKSEIFDDQFSVERPDGSNFTLKIRSTKLEDSAMYFCASSETGINTEAFFGQGTRLTVV.

The J gene is TRBJ1-3, the V gene TRBV19; D gene unclear. Trimming pared 8 bases from V and 0 bases from J, leaving 17 bases between. Germline V CDR1 and CDR2: LNHDA, SQIVND (reference sequence). The CDR3 covers 16 residues. The CDR3 DNA reads TGTGCCAGTGGGTTAGGCTGGACTAGCTCTGGAAACACCATATATTTT. Its translation: CASGLGWTSSGNTIYF.

The rearrangement uses TRBV27 and TRBJ1-5; 8 nucleotides align to TRBD1. This CDR3 contains 14 residues. CDR1 and CDR2 from the germline V gene are MNHEY and SMNVEV (reference sequence). V was pared by 6 bases and J by 9 bases, with 10 bases of the junction left unmatched. As DNA, the CDR3 is TGTGCCAGCAGATCTGGACAGGGCAATTGGCCCCAGCATTTT. It specifies CASRSGQGNWPQHF.

This chain joins TRBV27 and TRBJ1-2; possible D gene TRBD1, 6 bases. V shed 3 bases and J shed 8 bases, with 13 bases lying between them. Germline V gene lookup returns CDR1 MNHEY and CDR2 SMNVEV (reference sequence). This CDR3 has 13 amino acids. The DNA of the CDR3 is TGTGCCAGCAGTTTGGGGGGGGGCGCCGGCTACACCTTC. Protein sequence: CASSLGGGAGYTF.